Listed here are 30 T cell receptor beta chains from one sample, sequenced in a study of control samples from healthy donors and cancer patients. This table comes from immunoSEQ multiplex PCR, and its TCRdb copy is limited to in-frame clones, with some not included. The top ten hold 5% to 6.5% of the sample, which has under 85,000 clones, approximately 89% seen once. Sequenced sample: PBMCs. Receptor source: a man aged 55-75 years with colorectal cancer.

The V call is TRBV19, the J call TRBJ1-2; no clear D gene. This CDR3 contains 11 residues. CDR1 LNHDA and CDR2 SQIVND come from the germline V gene (reference sequence). The germline V and J ends were trimmed by 6 bases and 3 bases, with 5 bases remaining between them. The CDR3 coding sequence is TGTGCCAGTAGCACATACTATGGCTACACCTTC. Translated, it gives CASSTYYGYTF.

The V gene is TRBV7-3, the J gene TRBJ2-3, with 16 positions matching TRBD2. The germline gives CDR1 SGHTA, CDR2 FQGTGA. The trim removed 5 bases at V and 6 bases at J, leaving 8 bases unmatched. This CDR3 region has 17 residues. The CDR3 sequence: CASSPAGLAGGPDTQYF. The CDR3 DNA sequence: TGTGCCAGCAGCCCCGCGGGACTAGCGGGGGGGCCCGATACGCAGTATTTT.

The chain combines TRBV7-3 with TRBJ1-2; 11 positions agree with TRBD1. The CDR3 is made up of 15 amino acids. Trimming cost V 5 bases and J 2 bases; bases outside gene matches: 4. Per the germline V gene, CDR1 is SGHTA and CDR2 is FQGTGA. CDR3 region: CASSAGQGANYGYTF. CDR3 DNA: TGTGCCAGCAGCGCAGGACAGGGGGCAAACTATGGCTACACCTTC.

The gene calls are TRBV16 and TRBJ2-6; tentatively, D is TRBD1 (5 bases). V was pared by 4 bases and J by 0 bases, with 16 bases between. The CDR3 is 18 amino acids. Germline V gene lookup returns CDR1 KGHSY and CDR2 FQNENV. The CDR3: CASSPLGRASSGANVLTF. CDR3 bases: TGTGCCAGCAGCCCCCTGGGCAGGGCAAGCTCTGGGGCCAACGTCCTGACTTTC.

The V gene is TRBV5-8, the J gene TRBJ2-7; 7 bases fit TRBD1. Trimming cost V 1 base and J 2 bases; bases outside gene matches: 3. CDR1 is SGHTS, CDR2 YDEGEE, per germline. This CDR3 comprises 14 residues. The CDR3 nucleotides are TGTGCCAGCAGCTTGAGGGACAGAACCTACGAGCAGTACTTC. Translated: CASSLRDRTYEQYF.

The V and J genes are TRBV7-3 and TRBJ2-5, with 8 bases that match TRBD1. The CDR3 has 15 residues. Germline lookup yields CDR1 SGHTA and CDR2 FQGTGA. The V gene end was trimmed by 5 bases and the J gene end by 5 bases; junction bases not matched to a gene: 10. CDR3 in DNA: TGTGCCAGCAGCAAACAGGGGGGCGAAGGGGAGACCCAGTACTTC. Translated, it gives CASSKQGGEGETQYF.

The chain recombines TRBV11-2 with TRBJ1-1; no clear D gene. V lost 3 bases and J lost 5, with 10 bases in between. Germline lookup yields CDR1 SGHAT and CDR2 FQNNGV. The CDR3 is made up of 13 amino acids. The CDR3 region is CASSLVEKTEAFF. In nucleotides, the CDR3 is TGTGCCAGCAGCTTGGTTGAGAAGACTGAAGCTTTCTTT.

V gene TRBV6-5 combines with J gene TRBJ1-6; no clear D gene. CDR1 and CDR2 from the germline V gene are MNHEY and SVGAGI. The CDR3 is made up of 14 amino acids. V was trimmed by 2 bases and J by 5 bases, leaving 7 bases between them. The CDR3 loop is CASSYGRNNSPLHF. CDR3 nucleotides: TGTGCCAGCAGTTACGGGAGAAATAATTCACCCCTCCACTTT.

V is TRBV18 and J is TRBJ1-2; D remains ambiguous. The ends were cut back, 6 bases at V and 0 bases at J, with 14 bases in the middle. CDR3 length equals 15 residues. Germline CDR1 and CDR2: KGHSH and LQKENI. The CDR3 protein is CASSVRADTNYGYTF. DNA for the CDR3: TGTGCCAGCTCCGTACGGGCGGATACTAACTATGGCTACACCTTC.

The chain recombines TRBV18 with TRBJ2-5; no reliable D call. There are 15 residues in the CDR3. V was clipped by 1 base and J by 2 bases, with 11 bases between them. Per the germline V gene, CDR1 is KGHSH and CDR2 is LQKENI. As DNA, the CDR3 is TGTGCCAGCTCACCACAGGGTTCTAATCAAGAGACCCAGTACTTC. It encodes CASSPQGSNQETQYF.

V and J are TRBV7-2 and TRBJ2-5, with 8 bases fitting TRBD1. With 6 bases clipped from V and 2 bases from J, the junction kept 5 bases outside the gene matches. The CDR3 spans 14 residues. Per germline, CDR1 SGHTA and CDR2 FQGNSA. The CDR3 sequence: CASSSDRGQETQYF. CDR3 bases: TGTGCCAGCAGTTCCGACAGGGGACAAGAGACCCAGTACTTC.

Only one count was recorded for this clone. This chain connects TRBV9 to TRBJ1-3; D gene unclear. Trimming cost V 2 bases and J 1 base, with 7 bases left between them. CDR1 is SGDLS and CDR2 is YYNGEE in the germline V gene. The CDR3 consists of 14 residues. The CDR3 DNA reads as TGTGCCAGCAGCGTGAGAAATTCTGGAAACACCATATATTTT. Protein: CASSVRNSGNTIYF.

The J gene is TRBJ2-7, the V gene TRBV6-2 or TRBV6-3; 7 bases are a match to TRBD2. J was trimmed by 9 bases and V by 0 bases; bases with no gene match: 5. Germline V gives CDR1 MNHEY, CDR2 SVGEGT. The CDR3 runs to 13 residues. CDR3 sequence reads: CASSYSSGARQYF. The DNA of the CDR3 is TGTGCCAGCAGTTACTCGAGCGGGGCGAGGCAGTACTTC.

The V gene is TRBV24-1, the J gene TRBJ2-3; D remains ambiguous. The CDR3 is 14 amino acids. Looked up from germline, CDR1 is KGHDR and CDR2 is SFDVKD. Trimming left V 2 bases short and J 2 bases short, with 7 bases between. Written as DNA, the CDR3 is TGTGCCACCAGTGATTCTTGGGTCACAGATACGCAGTATTTT. Amino acids: CATSDSWVTDTQYF.

V and J are TRBV19 and TRBJ1-5; D may be TRBD1 (5 bases). This CDR3 is 13 amino acids long. In germline, CDR1 is LNHDA, CDR2 SQIVND (reference sequence). Trimming took off 4 bases at V and 7 bases at J, with 11 bases between the two ends. The CDR3 sequence: CASSRGWGQPQHF. Here the CDR3 DNA reads TGTGCCAGTAGTAGAGGTTGGGGGCAGCCCCAGCATTTT.

The table lists this clone with a few counts. This CDR3 reads CAISESLGGKETQYF. The CDR3 DNA is TGTGCCATCAGTGAGTCGTTGGGGGGGAAAGAGACCCAGTACTTC. The genes are TRBV10-3 and TRBJ2-5, with 7 nucleotides matching TRBD2. Trimming took 0 bases from V and 3 from J; bases not matched to a gene: 4. CDR1 is ENHRY and CDR2 is SYGVKD in the germline V gene. The CDR3 is 15 amino acids.

The J gene is TRBJ1-2, the V gene TRBV2; no firm D call. This CDR3 is built from 14 residues. The V gene's germline CDR1 is SNHLY and CDR2 FYNNEI. V was trimmed by 4 bases and J by 5 bases, leaving 14 bases between them. In nucleotides, the CDR3 is TGTGCCAGCAGTGTCAGCGGGGAAGGGTATGGCTACACCTTC. This encodes CASSVSGEGYGYTF.

The V and J genes are TRBV28 and TRBJ1-5, with D uncertain. V was clipped by 3 bases and J by 7 bases, with 7 bases between them. Germline values: CDR1 MDHEN, CDR2 SYDVKM. CDR3 length: 12 residues. The chain's CDR3 is CASSFGEQPQHF. Written as DNA, the CDR3 is TGTGCCAGCAGTTTTGGGGAACAGCCCCAGCATTTT. The entire variable domain, with the rest obtained from reference TRBV28 and TRBJ1-5, is as follows: DVKVTQSSRYLVKRTGEKVFLECVQDMDHENMFWYRQDPGLGLRLIYFSYDVKMKEKGDIPEGYSVSREKKERFSLILESASTNQTSMYLCASSFGEQPQHFGDGTRLSIL.

The chain recombines TRBV13 with TRBJ2-2; unclear D gene. Germline V gene data show CDR1 as PRHDT and CDR2 as FYEKMQ (reference sequence). The CDR3 consists of 11 residues. V dropped 4 bases and J dropped 8 bases, with 5 bases sitting between them. The CDR3 DNA follows: TGTGCCAGCAGCTCGGTAGGGGAGCTGTTTTTT. Amino acid sequence: CASSSVGELFF.

V and J are TRBV2 and TRBJ2-3; TRBD2 aligns across 13 bases. This CDR3 is 15 amino acids long. The junction had 6 bases not matched to a gene; V was cut back by 5 bases and J by 7 bases. The V gene's germline CDR1 is SNHLY and CDR2 FYNNEI. The CDR3 is CASSPTSGGANTQYF. The CDR3 nucleotides read TGTGCCAGCAGTCCTACTAGCGGGGGGGCAAATACGCAGTATTTT.

The J gene is TRBJ2-7, the V gene TRBV13, with 7 positions matching TRBD1. J gave up 5 bases and V 5 bases, and 6 bases lay outside the gene matches. The germline V gene encodes CDR1 PRHDT and CDR2 FYEKMQ (reference sequence). The CDR3 covers 13 residues. The CDR3 nucleotides read TGTGCCAGCAGCATACAGGGGTCCCACGAGCAGTACTTC. It is translated as CASSIQGSHEQYF.

The chain is built from TRBV9 and TRBJ2-1; a weak D match, TRBD2 (6 bases). CDR1 is SGDLS and CDR2 is YYNGEE in the germline V gene. V lost 0 bases and J lost 2, with 9 bases in between. This CDR3 contains 15 residues. CDR3 DNA sequence: TGTGCCAGCAGCGTAGCTGGGACTGCCTACAATGAGCAGTTCTTC. This translates into CASSVAGTAYNEQFF.

The V call is TRBV6-5, the J call TRBJ2-5; weak D call: TRBD2 (7 bases). This CDR3 has 16 amino acids. Germline V lookup: CDR1 MNHEY, CDR2 SVGAGI. V was cut by 2 bases and J by 5 bases, with 18 bases left in between. The CDR3 spells CASSYTPFGGRETQYF. As DNA, the CDR3 is TGTGCCAGCAGTTACACACCTTTCGGGGGGCGGGAGACCCAGTACTTC.

The rearrangement joins TRBV28 to TRBJ1-2; the D is unclear. Trimming left V 2 bases short and J 4 bases short, with 5 bases between. This CDR3 has 12 amino acids. The germline V gene encodes CDR1 MDHEN and CDR2 SYDVKM. The CDR3: CASSLALYGYTF. The CDR3 coding sequence is TGTGCCAGCAGTTTAGCTCTCTATGGCTACACCTTC.

The rearrangement links TRBV28 to TRBJ2-3; D remains ambiguous. The CDR3 is made up of 12 amino acids. The germline gives CDR1 MDHEN, CDR2 SYDVKM. V dropped 5 bases and J dropped 2 bases, with 5 bases sitting between them. The CDR3: CASSPYTDTQYF. The DNA of the CDR3 is TGTGCCAGCAGTCCATACACAGATACGCAGTATTTT.

This rearrangement joins TRBV5-1 to TRBJ2-7, with TRBD2 matching over 9 bases. Germline assignment: CDR1 SGHRS and CDR2 YFSETQ. CDR3 length: 16 amino acids. With V trimmed by 0 bases and J by 6 bases, 10 bases remained unmatched. The CDR3 spells CASSLATGGGGFEQYF. The CDR3 region has the DNA TGCGCCAGCAGCTTGGCCACAGGCGGGGGGGGCTTCGAGCAGTACTTC.

The chain is built from TRBV11-1 and TRBJ2-1; tentatively, D is TRBD2 (7 bases). The CDR3 loop spans 15 amino acids. Germline V CDR1 and CDR2: SGHAT, FQDESV (reference sequence). V gave up 2 bases and J gave up 9 bases, with 17 bases separating them. The CDR3 here is CASSLSRGAFGEQFF. As DNA, the CDR3 is TGTGCCAGCAGCTTATCCCGGGGGGCATTTGGTGAGCAGTTCTTC. Variable domain in full (rest from reference TRBV11-1 and TRBJ2-1): EAEVAQSPRYKITEKSQAVAFWCDPISGHATLYWYRQILGQGPELLVQFQDESVVDDSQLPKDRFSAERLKGVDSTLKIQPAELGDSAMYLCASSLSRGAFGEQFFGPGTRLTVL.

J is TRBJ1-5 and V is TRBV11-3, with TRBD1 as a possible D gene (5 bases). V lost 9 bases and J 1 base, leaving 25 bases between the germline ends. The V gene's germline CDR1 is SGHNT and CDR2 YENEEA. This CDR3 region has 18 residues. DNA of the CDR3: TGTGCCAGTAATCTAAGGTGGCAGGGAAGGAGAAGCAATCAGCCCCAGCATTTT. It codes for CASNLRWQGRRSNQPQHF.

The CDR3 DNA reads TGTGCCAGCAGCGGGCGGACAGGGGGAAGCGAGCAGTACTTC. It is translated as CASSGRTGGSEQYF. J is TRBJ2-7 and V is TRBV11-3; 10 bases are a match to TRBD1. Germline values: CDR1 SGHNT, CDR2 YENEEA. V was pared by 5 bases and J by 6 bases, with 7 bases of the junction left unmatched. The length of the CDR3 is 14 residues.

This CDR3 is CASRTGFGELFF. The CDR3 DNA reads TGTGCCAGCAGGACAGGGTTCGGGGAGCTGTTTTTT. The chain uses TRBV28 and TRBJ2-2, with 7 nucleotides matching TRBD1. The germline V gene has CDR1 MDHEN and CDR2 SYDVKM. V dropped 6 bases and J dropped 7; count of bases not matched to a gene: 2. CDR3 length equals 12 residues.